This T cell receptor beta chain was recovered during a study of graft-versus-host responses after intestinal transplantation. Background on the study: Transplants were multivisceral, liver-intestinal, or isolated intestinal. Each recipient received anti-thymocyte globulin induction, then tacrolimus and steroids for two to three years.

Germline loops: CDR1 SGDLS, CDR2 YYNGEE. The CDR3 sequence is 15 residues long. The J segment lost 4 bases and the V segment lost 3 bases, leaving 7 bases of the junction unmatched. Remarks on this clone: Its antigen remains unknown.

Assay used: immunoSEQ multiplex PCR; TCRdb lists only in-frame clones, some missing. This table holds around 67,000 clones, roughly 89% found once. Regarding the study as a whole: Investigators detected GvH clones in recipient marrow, with some emerging earlier in ileum or blood.

The clonotype originates from a human donor who was the organ donor for an intestinal transplant. Sequencing was performed on unstimulated CD8+ T cells sorted from spleen or lymph node cells, taken before transplant. The gene calls are TRBV9 and TRBJ1-2, with 9 bases aligning to TRBD1. The CDR3 loop is CASSGNRGRGYGYTF. CDR3 sequence (DNA): TGTGCCAGCAGCGGAAACAGGGGGCGCGGCTATGGCTACACCTTC.